One sample yielded the 15 T cell receptor beta chains listed below, sequenced in a study of OX40 agonist ivuxolimab in advanced cancers. Sequencing used immunoSEQ multiplex PCR; TCRdb keeps in-frame clones, though not all of them. The sample yields 70,000 to 85,000 clones, 90% to 95% seen once. The specimen comprised CD4+ or CD8+ T cells sorted from blood, sampled in a trial of the OX40 agonist ivuxolimab. The source of these receptors is an adult with an advanced solid tumor such as melanoma, head and neck, liver or kidney cancer.

This clone was seen a single time. The chain couples TRBV7-2 to TRBJ2-3; D ambiguous. V lost 1 base, J lost 6 bases, and 17 bases lay in between. Germline CDR1 reads SGHTA; CDR2 reads FQGNSA. The CDR3 is 16 residues long. In nucleotides, the CDR3 is TGTGCCAGCAGCTTAGGGCGGCGGCTACCGGGCGATACGCAGTATTTT. Translating gives CASSLGRRLPGDTQYF.

This chain connects TRBV19 to TRBJ2-1, with TRBD1 identical over 9 bases. Losses at the gene ends were 6 bases for V and 7 bases for J; bases not matched to a gene: 10. CDR1 is LNHDA, CDR2 SQIVND, per germline (reference sequence). This CDR3 contains 15 residues. Here the CDR3 reads CASSPRDRAGNEQFF. The CDR3 DNA sequence: TGTGCCAGTAGCCCCAGGGACAGGGCTGGAAATGAGCAGTTCTTC.

The CDR3 sequence: CASSLGFGQRATDTQYF. The CDR3 bases are TGTGCCAGCAGCTTAGGATTCGGACAGAGGGCGACGGATACGCAGTATTTT. The chain combines TRBV7-8 with TRBJ2-3; perhaps TRBD1 as D (6 bases). V was trimmed by 1 base and J by 6 bases, leaving 20 bases between them. The CDR3 has 17 residues. Germline V lookup: CDR1 SGHVS, CDR2 FQNEAQ.

In this sample, this clone turned up once. This chain links TRBV15 with TRBJ2-1, with TRBD1 identical over 9 bases. The CDR3 length is 15 residues. Trimming cost V 5 bases and J 2 bases; bases outside gene matches: 4. The germline CDR1 and CDR2 sequences are LNHNV and YYDKDF (reference sequence). The CDR3 is CATSGRQGAYNEQFF. CDR3 in DNA: TGTGCCACCAGCGGTCGACAGGGGGCCTACAATGAGCAGTTCTTC.

This clone was observed once. The chain combines TRBV9 with TRBJ1-1, with 8 bases identical to TRBD1. Trimming took 4 bases from V and 6 from J; bases not matched to a gene: 8. Germline V lookup: CDR1 SGDLS, CDR2 YYNGEE. This CDR3 is 14 amino acids long. This chain's CDR3 is CASSPRDRGAEAFF. The CDR3 DNA follows: TGTGCCAGCAGCCCCCGCGACAGGGGCGCTGAAGCTTTCTTT.

The chain recombines TRBV28 with TRBJ2-1; D gene unclear. CDR3 length: 10 amino acids. V shed 3 bases and J shed 10 bases, with 4 bases lying between them. Looked up from germline, CDR1 is MDHEN and CDR2 is SYDVKM. This CDR3 reads CASSFGEQFF. The CDR3 region has the DNA TGTGCCAGCAGTTTCGGCGAGCAGTTCTTC.

This clone was observed a few times. The CDR3 region has the DNA TGTGCCAGCAGTTACGGTGGAAAACTGTTTTTT. The encoded protein is CASSYGGKLFF. This rearrangement joins TRBV6-5 to TRBJ1-4; D remains unclear. V was clipped by 2 bases and J by 10 bases, with 5 bases between them. CDR1 is MNHEY and CDR2 is SVGAGI in the germline V gene. The CDR3 extends over 11 amino acids.

The chain recombines TRBV5-4 with TRBJ2-1; D gene ambiguous. The germline V gene has CDR1 SGHNT and CDR2 YYREEE (reference sequence). V was pared by 4 bases and J by 3 bases, with 14 bases between. CDR3 size: 15 residues. The CDR3: CASSAADFLYNEQFF. Here the CDR3 DNA reads TGTGCCAGCAGCGCGGCTGATTTTCTCTACAATGAGCAGTTCTTC.

The J gene is TRBJ2-2, the V gene TRBV6-5; TRBD1 is a possible D gene (8 bases). Trimming removed 2 bases at V and 5 bases at J, with 12 bases between. Per the germline V gene, CDR1 is MNHEY and CDR2 is SVGAGI. The CDR3 is 15 amino acids. CDR3 loop: CASSYTGGGTGELFF. The CDR3 DNA reads TGTGCCAGCAGTTACACAGGGGGGGGGACCGGGGAGCTGTTTTTT.

The chain employs TRBV7-3 and TRBJ1-1; D perhaps matches TRBD1 (5 bases). V lost 1 base, J lost 0 bases, and 12 bases lay in between. The germline gives CDR1 SGHTA, CDR2 FQGTGA. This CDR3 spans 16 amino acids. Here the CDR3 DNA reads TGTGCCAGCAGCTTAAGAGAGTGGGGGTTGAACACTGAAGCTTTCTTT. Translating gives CASSLREWGLNTEAFF.

The V call is TRBV6-1, the J call TRBJ2-1; TRBD2 aligns across 9 bases. The CDR3 loop spans 16 amino acids. The trim removed 4 bases at V and 4 bases at J, leaving 8 bases unmatched. The germline gives CDR1 MNHNS, CDR2 SASEGT. The CDR3 is CASSVMDSGGYNEQFF. CDR3 nucleotides: TGTGCCAGCAGTGTAATGGATAGCGGGGGATACAATGAGCAGTTCTTC.

The chain joins TRBV4-3 to TRBJ2-3; no reliable D call. The CDR3 consists of 15 residues. V was clipped by 0 bases and J by 0 bases, with 7 bases between them. CDR1 and CDR2 from the germline V gene are LGHNA and YSLEER. The CDR3 loop reads CASSQDEASTDTQYF. CDR3 in DNA: TGCGCCAGCAGCCAAGATGAGGCTAGCACAGATACGCAGTATTTT.

A few counts support this clone. The rearrangement uses TRBV4-2 and TRBJ1-2; D unresolved. Trimming removed 1 base at V and 8 bases at J, with 11 bases between. The germline V gene has CDR1 LGHNA and CDR2 YNFKEQ. There are 13 residues in the CDR3. CDR3 in DNA: TGTGCCAGCAGCCAAGGTGGGTACGGCGGCTACACCTTC. Translation gives CASSQGGYGGYTF.

Worth noting for this clone: The junction and the germline gene differ at one end; a read error may be behind it. The rearrangement uses TRBV5-6 and TRBJ1-6, with D perhaps TRBD1 (6 bases). The CDR3 covers 13 residues. From germline, CDR1 is SGHDT and CDR2 YYEEEE. The CDR3 DNA reads as TGTGTCAGCAGCTTGGCCTGGACAGAACCCCTCCACTTT. Translation gives CVSSLAWTEPLHF.

This chain uses TRBV9 with TRBJ2-1, with 8 bases aligning to TRBD1. Germline loops: CDR1 SGDLS, CDR2 YYNGEE. This CDR3 comprises 16 residues. V lost 0 bases and J lost 7; bases outside the gene matches: 9. The CDR3 here is CASSVDLGTGLNEQFF. The CDR3, as DNA: TGTGCCAGCAGCGTAGACCTCGGGACAGGTCTTAATGAGCAGTTCTTC.